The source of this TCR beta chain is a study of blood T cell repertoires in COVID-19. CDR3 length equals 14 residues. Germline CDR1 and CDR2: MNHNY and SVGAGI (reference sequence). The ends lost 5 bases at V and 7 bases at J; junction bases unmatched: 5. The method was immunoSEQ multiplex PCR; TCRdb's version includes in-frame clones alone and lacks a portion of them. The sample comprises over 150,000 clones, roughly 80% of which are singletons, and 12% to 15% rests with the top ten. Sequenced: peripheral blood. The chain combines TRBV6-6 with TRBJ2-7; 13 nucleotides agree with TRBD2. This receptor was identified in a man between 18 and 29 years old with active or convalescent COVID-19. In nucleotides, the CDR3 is TGTGCCAGCAGTCGGACTAGCGGGAGCGGGGAGCAGTACTTC. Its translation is CASSRTSGSGEQYF.